This TCR beta chain was profiled in a study of OX40 agonist ivuxolimab in advanced cancers. Overall study: Age averaged around 59 years (range roughly 23 to 90), and roughly 82% were male.

V was shortened by 6 bases and J by 0 bases, with 14 bases between the two germline ends. This CDR3 spans 14 amino acids. CDR1 and CDR2 (germline): SQVTM, ANQGSEA. Assay: immunoSEQ multiplex PCR; the TCRdb copy retains only in-frame clones and omits some. The sample contains around 74,000 clones, approximately 89% of which appear only once. The sequencing used CD4+ or CD8+ T cells sorted from blood, collected in a trial of the OX40 agonist ivuxolimab. The origin of this receptor is an adult with an advanced solid tumor such as melanoma, head and neck, liver or kidney cancer. The chain employs TRBV29-1 and TRBJ1-1; tentative D call: TRBD1 (5 bases). The CDR3 coding sequence is TGCAGCGTGGCTAAGACAGCCTTGAACACTGAAGCTTTCTTT. It is translated as CSVAKTALNTEAFF. Based on the CDR3 plus reference TRBV29-1 and TRBJ1-1, the full variable domain is SAVISQKPSRDICQRGTSLTIQCQVDSQVTMMFWYRQQPGQSLTLIATANQGSEATYESGFVIDKFPISRPNLTFSTLTVSNMSPEDSSIYLCSVAKTALNTEAFFGQGTRLTVV.